Listed below are T cell receptor beta chains from one sample, sequenced in a study of breast tumors, draining lymph nodes, adjacent tissues. TCRdb analysed the multiplex PCR reads with MiXCR anew, one entry per CDR3 protein. The sample lists tens of thousands of distinct CDR3 sequences, 20% to 25% occurring once. What was sequenced was breast tumor tissue. The receptors shown here come from a female donor with breast cancer. Some clones in this sample may be carry-over from other donors' samples. CDR3s include the opening cysteine and the closing phenylalanine or tryptophan. The D gene is left open where the match is weak. Rows give clone size only sometimes, using once, few, many, or a class for an expanded clone.

clone_size	j_call	d_call	v_call	cdr3_aa	cdr3_nt
NA	TRBJ2-3	NA	TRBV27	CAGSLIGGTQYF	TGTGCCGGCAGTTTGATAGGGGGTACGCAGTATTTT
many	TRBJ2-7	NA	TRBV20-1	CSAIRTYEQYF	TGCAGTGCTATAAGGACCTACGAGCAGTACTTC
NA	TRBJ2-2	TRBD2	TRBV5-1	CASSPLGSGSTGELFF	TGCGCCAGCAGCCCCCTTGGTAGCGGGAGCACCGGGGAGCTGTTTTTT
many	TRBJ2-6	TRBD2	TRBV7-2	CASSLGGGVSGANVLTF	TGTGCCAGCAGCTTAGGGGGGGGGGTTTCGGGGGCCAACGTCCTGACTTTC
many	TRBJ2-3	TRBD2	TRBV6-5	CASSQGLAWDTQYF	TGTGCCAGCAGCCAGGGACTAGCTTGGGATACGCAGTATTTT
NA	TRBJ2-5	NA	TRBV12-3/TRBV12-4	CASGISRGWETQYF	TGTGCCAGCGGAATAAGTAGGGGTTGGGAGACCCAGTACTTC
few	TRBJ2-5	NA	TRBV19	CASSIWGETQYF	TGTGCCAGTAGTATCTGGGGTGAGACCCAGTACTTC
NA	TRBJ2-5	TRBD1	TRBV27	CASSLGTGNRIGETQYF	TGTGCCAGCAGTTTAGGGACAGGGAATCGAATCGGGGAGACCCAGTACTTC
NA	TRBJ1-6	NA	TRBV6-2/TRBV6-3	CASSYLYLVHNSPLHF	TGTGCCAGCAGTTACTTGTACTTGGTTCATAATTCACCCCTCCACTTT
many	TRBJ2-1	TRBD1	TRBV20-1	CSAGTGGEFF	TGCAGTGCTGGGACAGGGGGGGAGTTCTTC
many	TRBJ2-2	TRBD1	TRBV3-1	CASSLKSGGRNTGELFF	TGTGCCAGCAGCCTAAAGTCAGGGGGCAGGAACACCGGGGAGCTGTTTTTT
many	TRBJ2-3	NA	TRBV9	CASSVGAGIKTDTQYF	TGTGCCAGCAGCGTAGGGGCAGGGATAAAGACAGATACGCAGTATTTT
NA	TRBJ2-7	TRBD1	TRBV29-1	CSVEEGQGDEQYF	TGCAGCGTTGAAGAGGGACAGGGGGACGAGCAGTACTTC